These 4 T cell receptor beta chains came from one sample sequenced in a study of regulatory T cells in long-lasting Graves disease. Time point specified: newly diagnosed GD, antithyroid drugs for less than 3 months. PBMC RNA served as the TCR library source. According to the study, TCR beta libraries were built with iRepertoire HTBI primers and CDR3-region Arm-PCR. TCRdb reanalysed the multiplex PCR reads using MiXCR and keeps one entry per CDR3 protein. In the table there are over 200,000 distinct CDR3 sequences, more than 15% of which are singletons. The same data also contributed to another study, on T cells in Graves' hyperthyroidism and ophthalmopathy.

The sequenced sample was peripheral blood mononuclear cells (PBMCs), obtained at new diagnosis, from a patient treated with antithyroid drugs. These receptors originate from a woman aged 30 to 39 with Graves disease.

This clonotype was detected ten times or more. The V and J genes are TRBV20-1 and TRBJ2-7; 11 nucleotides align to TRBD2. The CDR3 length is 13 residues. The junction had 3 bases not matched to a gene; V was cut back by 6 bases and J by 2 bases. Germline V gene sequence: CDR1 DFQATT, CDR2 SNEGSKA (reference sequence). The CDR3 loop reads CSALAGGAYEQYF. For the CDR3, the DNA is TGCAGTGCCCTAGCGGGGGGCGCCTACGAGCAGTACTTC.

The chain links TRBV13 to TRBJ1-1; D remains ambiguous. This CDR3 contains 14 residues. Germline V gives CDR1 PRHDT, CDR2 FYEKMQ (reference sequence). The V end lost 5 bases, the J end lost 2 bases, and 12 bases lay between the germline ends. CDR3 residues: CASSIGGSNTEAFF. The CDR3 DNA reads TGTGCCAGCAGCATCGGTGGGAGTAACACTGAAGCTTTCTTT. The full variable domain, completed using reference TRBV13 and TRBJ1-1, is AAGVIQSPRHLIKEKRETATLKCYPIPRHDTVYWYQQGPGQDPQFLISFYEKMQSDKGSIPDRFSAQQFSDYHSELNMSSLELGDSALYFCASSIGGSNTEAFFGQGTRLTVV.

This clonotype has a count of ten or more. The chain uses TRBV4-1 and TRBJ1-5; D is unresolved. Germline CDR1 and CDR2: MGHRA and YSYEKL. V shed 1 base and J shed 9 bases, with 19 bases lying between them. The CDR3 runs 16 residues. The CDR3 loop reads CASSQAGDLRLVPQHF. The CDR3 nucleotides are TGCGCCAGCAGCCAAGCCGGTGACTTACGGTTGGTGCCCCAGCATTTT.

Regarding this clonotype: Only one base separates this from a far larger clonotype, so it likely reflects a read error. The V and J genes are TRBV7-2 and TRBJ2-7, with D tentatively TRBD1 (6 bases). This CDR3 has 14 amino acids. The germline CDR1 and CDR2 sequences are SGHTA and FQGNSA. CDR3 bases: TGTGCCACCAGCAGTTCGGACAGAATTTGCGAGCAGTACTTC. Its protein is CATSSSDRICEQYF.